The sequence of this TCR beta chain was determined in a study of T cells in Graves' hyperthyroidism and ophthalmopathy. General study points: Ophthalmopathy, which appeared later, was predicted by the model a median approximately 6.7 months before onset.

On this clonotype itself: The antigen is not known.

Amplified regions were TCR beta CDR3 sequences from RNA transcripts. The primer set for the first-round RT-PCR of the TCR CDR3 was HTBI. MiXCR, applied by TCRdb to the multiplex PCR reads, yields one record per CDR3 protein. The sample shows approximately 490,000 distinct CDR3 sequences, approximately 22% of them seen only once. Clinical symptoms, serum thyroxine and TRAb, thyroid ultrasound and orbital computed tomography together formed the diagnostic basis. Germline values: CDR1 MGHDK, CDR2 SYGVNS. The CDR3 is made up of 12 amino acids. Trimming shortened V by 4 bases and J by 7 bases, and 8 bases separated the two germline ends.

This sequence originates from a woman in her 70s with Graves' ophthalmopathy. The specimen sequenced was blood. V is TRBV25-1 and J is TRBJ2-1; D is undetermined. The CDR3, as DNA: TGTGCCAGCAGTGTAAGGACGAATGAGCAGTTCTTC. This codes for CASSVRTNEQFF.